The source of this T cell receptor (beta chain) is a study of regulatory T cells in long-lasting Graves disease. TCR beta libraries were built with iRepertoire HTBI primers and Arm-PCR of CDR3 regions. TCRdb called the multiplex PCR reads again in MiXCR, with one record for every CDR3 protein. Of hundreds of thousands of distinct CDR3 sequences listed, around 20% are singletons. Study-level findings and limits: The study found TRBV28, TRBJ1-2 and TRBJ2-5 favored in persistent disease.

With 2 bases removed from V and 5 bases from J, the gap between germline ends came to 6 bases. Germline V gene lookup returns CDR1 LGHDT and CDR2 YNNKEL (reference sequence). This CDR3 spans 13 amino acids. About this clonotype itself: What it binds is not known.

Indicated time point: persistent/refractory GD, antithyroid drugs over 5 years with positive TRAb. RNA extracted from PBMCs served as the sequencing template. This chain links TRBV3-1 with TRBJ2-2; D call uncertain. Source: peripheral blood mononuclear cells (PBMCs), taken when the disease was refractory, from a patient treated with antithyroid drugs. This receptor was obtained from a female donor with Graves disease. The CDR3: CASSQMRTGELFF. CDR3 in DNA: TGTGCCAGCAGCCAAATGAGAACCGGGGAGCTGTTTTTT.